The 9 T cell receptor beta chains listed next were all sequenced from one sample in a study of early stage breast cancer tumors. Assay: immunoSEQ multiplex PCR; the TCRdb copy retains only in-frame clones and omits some. The repertoire includes around 50,000 clones, approximately 80% of them detected once, and about 1.4% sits in the top ten. The sequenced sample consisted of blood. The receptors stem from a person aged 45-60 years with breast cancer.

In this sample, this clone turned up a few times. The chain recombines TRBV28 with TRBJ1-5; unclear D gene. Germline V CDR1 and CDR2: MDHEN, SYDVKM. The germline V and J ends were trimmed by 6 bases and 3 bases, with 12 bases remaining between them. CDR3 length: 14 residues. Here the CDR3 reads CASSSWVNNQPQHF. CDR3 DNA: TGTGCCAGCAGCTCCTGGGTTAACAATCAGCCCCAGCATTTT. The variable domain in full, completed from reference TRBV28 and TRBJ1-5, reads DVKVTQSSRYLVKRTGEKVFLECVQDMDHENMFWYRQDPGLGLRLIYFSYDVKMKEKGDIPEGYSVSREKKERFSLILESASTNQTSMYLCASSSWVNNQPQHFGDGTRLSIL.

V usage is TRBV4-1 and J usage is TRBJ2-2; possible D gene TRBD2, 6 bases. V gave up 5 bases and J gave up 4 bases, with 14 bases separating them. The CDR3 length is 15 residues. Germline lookup yields CDR1 MGHRA and CDR2 YSYEKL. In nucleotides, the CDR3 is TGCGCCAGCAGCTCGGGAGTGGGCCGCACCGGGGAGCTGTTTTTT. This encodes CASSSGVGRTGELFF.

The rearrangement joins TRBV19 to TRBJ1-1; D remains unclear. This CDR3 is 13 amino acids long. CDR1 is LNHDA, CDR2 SQIVND, per germline (reference sequence). Trimming took 4 bases from V and 3 from J, leaving 9 bases between them. CDR3 sequence: CASSRQEDTEAFF. The CDR3 DNA reads TGTGCCAGTAGTAGGCAGGAGGACACTGAAGCTTTCTTT.

The chain recombines TRBV19 with TRBJ1-5; 11 bases fit TRBD1. V lost 8 bases to trimming and J lost 0 bases; unmatched junction nucleotides: 9. There are 17 residues in the CDR3. Germline V lookup: CDR1 LNHDA, CDR2 SQIVND (reference sequence). This CDR3 is CASGRGTGGYSNQPQHF. The CDR3 coding sequence is TGTGCCAGTGGTAGGGGGACAGGGGGGTATAGCAATCAGCCCCAGCATTTT.

This chain joins TRBV7-6 and TRBJ2-5, with TRBD1 as a possible D gene (6 bases). Looked up from germline, CDR1 is SGHVS and CDR2 is FNYEAQ. V gave up 4 bases and J gave up 4 bases, with 16 bases separating them. The CDR3 totals 15 residues. The CDR3 loop is CASSSSGGMVETQYF. For the CDR3, the DNA is TGTGCCAGCAGCTCAAGTGGGGGCATGGTAGAGACCCAGTACTTC.

This chain connects TRBV6-1 to TRBJ1-2; D unresolved. CDR1 MNHNS and CDR2 SASEGT come from the germline V gene. V lost 3 bases and J 5 bases, leaving 10 bases between the germline ends. The CDR3 contains 13 residues. CDR3 in DNA: TGTGCCAGCAGTGACTGGGGAGTGTATGGCTACACCTTC. Protein product: CASSDWGVYGYTF.

V usage is TRBV10-3 and J usage is TRBJ2-1; D gene ambiguous. Germline values: CDR1 ENHRY, CDR2 SYGVKD. The CDR3 has 11 amino acids. V was clipped by 10 bases and J by 9 bases, with 13 bases between them. The CDR3: CATNSMGEQFF. The CDR3 DNA reads TGTGCCACTAATTCGATGGGTGAGCAGTTCTTC.

This chain joins TRBV10-3 and TRBJ2-1, with D possibly being TRBD2 (5 bases). The germline V and J ends were trimmed by 0 bases and 6 bases, with 9 bases remaining between them. Germline loops: CDR1 ENHRY, CDR2 SYGVKD. CDR3 length equals 14 residues. CDR3 in amino acids: CAISESRGGNEQFF. In nucleotides, the CDR3 is TGTGCCATCAGTGAGTCGAGAGGAGGCAATGAGCAGTTCTTC.

This clone is a singleton in its sample. The chain links TRBV10-1 to TRBJ1-1; no reliable D call. Per germline, CDR1 WNHNN and CDR2 SYGVQD (reference sequence). CDR3 length: 13 residues. V was pared by 8 bases and J by 4 bases, with 14 bases between. CDR3 bases: TGCGCCAGCTCACTGGGTTTTGGCACTGAAGCTTTCTTT. This gives the protein CASSLGFGTEAFF.